The next 13 T cell receptor beta chains were all read from a single sample in a study of blood T cell repertoires in COVID-19. The repertoire was sequenced with immunoSEQ multiplex PCR; TCRdb's copy has only in-frame clones and lacks some. The table records hundreds of thousands of clones, around 82% of them present only once. Sample: peripheral blood. The receptor set was obtained from a woman aged 45-59 years who had recovered from COVID-19.

The chain carries TRBV6-5 and TRBJ2-7; D is possibly TRBD1 (6 bases). The CDR3 extends over 13 amino acids. Germline CDR1 reads MNHEY; CDR2 reads SVGAGI. Trimming stripped 6 bases from V and 2 bases from J, with 11 bases between. CDR3 bases: TGTGCCAGCAGACAGGGCTATACCTACGAGCAGTACTTC. Its translation is CASRQGYTYEQYF.

This clone was observed a single time. The rearrangement uses TRBV7-9 and TRBJ1-3; 11 bases map to TRBD1. Germline assignment: CDR1 SEHNR and CDR2 FQNEAQ (reference sequence). This CDR3 contains 16 residues. The V and J ends lost 5 bases and 0 bases, in that order; junction bases with no gene match: 3. The CDR3 spells CASSADRGPSGNTIYF. For the CDR3, the DNA is TGTGCCAGCAGCGCGGACAGGGGGCCCTCTGGAAACACCATATATTTT.

The chain uses TRBV19 and TRBJ2-3; a weak D match, TRBD2 (5 bases). This CDR3 has 15 amino acids. Per germline, CDR1 LNHDA and CDR2 SQIVND (reference sequence). Trimming removed 1 base from V and 6 bases from J, with 14 bases in between. The CDR3 nucleotides are TGTGCCAGTAGTATAGGAACGGGGTACAAGGATACGCAGTATTTT. This translates into CASSIGTGYKDTQYF.

Ten or more counts support this clone. The chain couples TRBV29-1 to TRBJ1-5; 11 bases are shared with TRBD1. J lost 6 bases, V lost 5 bases, and 6 bases had no gene match. Looked up from germline, CDR1 is SQVTM and CDR2 is ANQGSEA. This CDR3 spans 14 amino acids. DNA for the CDR3: TGCAGCGTTAGCACCGGGACAGGGGGTCAGCCCCAGCATTTT. Its protein is CSVSTGTGGQPQHF.

The CDR3 sequence: CASSLEGASQPQHF. CDR3 coding DNA: TGCGCCAGCAGCTTGGAGGGGGCTTCCCAGCCCCAGCATTTT. The rearrangement uses TRBV5-1 and TRBJ1-5, with TRBD1 matching over 7 bases. The junction had 4 bases not matched to a gene; V was cut back by 0 bases and J by 7 bases. CDR3 length: 14 residues. Germline V CDR1 and CDR2: SGHRS, YFSETQ.

Turning to this clone: A much bigger clone sits one base away, suggesting this may be a read error. J is TRBJ2-7 and V is TRBV7-9; 9 positions match TRBD1. This CDR3 is 14 amino acids long. The germline CDR1 and CDR2 sequences are SEHNR and FQNEAQ (reference sequence). The V segment lost 5 bases and the J segment 2 bases; nucleotides outside the gene matches: 4. The CDR3 sequence is CASSPRTGAYEQYF. CDR3 bases: TGTGCCAGCAGCCCCCGGACAGGGGCCTACGAGCAGTACTTC.

The rearrangement links TRBV5-4 to TRBJ2-3; perhaps TRBD2 as D (6 bases). From germline, CDR1 is SGHNT and CDR2 YYREEE (reference sequence). The CDR3 loop spans 16 amino acids. V gave up 4 bases and J gave up 5 bases, with 20 bases separating them. This chain's CDR3 is CASSPSNGSLGDTQYF. As DNA, the CDR3 is TGTGCCAGCAGCCCCTCTAACGGGAGTCTCGGAGATACGCAGTATTTT.

The genes are TRBV6-6 and TRBJ2-3, with 10 bases matching TRBD2. V was pared by 5 bases and J by 1 base, with 15 bases of the junction left unmatched. Germline V lookup: CDR1 MNHNY, CDR2 SVGAGI (reference sequence). The CDR3 has 19 residues. The CDR3 DNA sequence: TGTGCCAGCAGTCCCTCGGCAGGGGTAGCGGGGGGCCGCACAGATACGCAGTATTTT. Translated: CASSPSAGVAGGRTDTQYF.

This clone was counted between two and nine times. The chain uses TRBV20-1 and TRBJ2-7; D is perhaps TRBD1 (6 bases). The CDR3 totals 11 residues. Germline CDR1 and CDR2: DFQATT and SNEGSKA (reference sequence). The V end lost 3 bases, the J end lost 4 bases, and 7 bases lay between the germline ends. For the CDR3, the DNA is TGCAGTGCTAGGGGGACATACGAGCAGTACTTC. Translation: CSARGTYEQYF.

The genes are TRBV7-2 and TRBJ2-7; 7 positions match TRBD2. With V trimmed by 1 base and J by 7 bases, 1 base remained unmatched. This CDR3 spans 12 amino acids. CDR1 and CDR2 (germline): SGHTA, FQGNSA. CDR3 sequence: CASSLGLAEQYF. The DNA of the CDR3 is TGTGCCAGCAGCTTAGGACTAGCTGAGCAGTACTTC.

The chain is built from TRBV9 and TRBJ2-1, with TRBD2 identical over 7 bases. CDR1 SGDLS and CDR2 YYNGEE come from the germline V gene. The CDR3 length is 16 residues. Trimming cost V 3 bases and J 3 bases; bases outside gene matches: 9. The CDR3 DNA is TGTGCCAGCAGCGCCCGGGGGGACCCTAACTACAATGAGCAGTTCTTC. Its protein is CASSARGDPNYNEQFF.

The gene calls are TRBV19 and TRBJ2-5; TRBD2 aligns across 8 bases. The CDR3 totals 15 residues. V was clipped by 5 bases and J by 2 bases; unmatched bases: 7. Per germline, CDR1 LNHDA and CDR2 SQIVND (reference sequence). CDR3 coding DNA: TGTGCCAGTAGTCACGGGGGGGTTCTACAAGAGACCCAGTACTTC. Protein product: CASSHGGVLQETQYF.

The chain uses TRBV30 and TRBJ1-3, with 7 bases lining up with TRBD1. The V and J ends lost 0 bases and 2 bases, in that order; junction bases with no gene match: 16. This CDR3 is 19 amino acids long. Germline loops: CDR1 GTSNPN, CDR2 SVGIG (reference sequence). In DNA, the CDR3 is TGTGCCTGGAGTGTAGGAACGGGACAGCGCTTCAGGACTGGAAACACCATATATTTT. It specifies CAWSVGTGQRFRTGNTIYF.